The rows below give T cell receptor beta chains drawn from one sample of a study of T cells after yellow fever vaccination. TCRdb called the 5' RACE reads again in MiXCR, with one record for every CDR3 protein. The sample lists approximately 580,000 distinct CDR3 sequences; less than 20% were seen once. This material consisted of PBMCs, taken less than 6 days after the first yellow fever vaccination. The receptors originated from a man aged 18 to 29 who received the YFV17D yellow fever vaccine. CDR3s include the opening cysteine and the closing phenylalanine or tryptophan. The order of the fields is CDR3 DNA, CDR3 protein, D gene, J gene, V gene, clone size. D genes are given only for firm matches. Some rows have no size entry. The others give once, few or many, or a class for an expanded clone.

TGCAGTGCTAGATCGCGGACCCGCGAGCAGTACTTC,CSARSRTREQYF,-,TRBJ2-7,TRBV20-1,-
TGTGCCAGCAGCCCCCAGCGGCTCCCTGGGACCCAGTACTTC,CASSPQRLPGTQYF,-,TRBJ2-5,TRBV7-2,few
TGTGCCAGCAGTGAGCGGGGACCCGGGGAGCTGTTTTTT,CASSERGPGELFF,-,TRBJ2-2,TRBV25-1,-
TGCAGTGCTGAGGGGAAAGCTAACTATGGCTACACCTTC,CSAEGKANYGYTF,-,TRBJ1-2,TRBV20-1,few
TGTGCCAGCAGTGGTGCGGGACAGACTTTTTATGGCTACACCTTC,CASSGAGQTFYGYTF,TRBD1,TRBJ1-2,TRBV12-3/TRBV12-4,-
TGTGCCAGCAGCTTAGCGTATGCGGGACAGGGGGCTGATGGCTACACCTTC,CASSLAYAGQGADGYTF,TRBD1,TRBJ1-2,TRBV7-9,few
TGCGCCAGCAGCGGGGGGACAGCACAACAAGAGACCCAGTACTTC,CASSGGTAQQETQYF,-,TRBJ2-5,TRBV5-1,few
TGTGCCAGCAGCTTCGCGGGGGGACCCTACAATGAGCAGTTCTTC,CASSFAGGPYNEQFF,TRBD2,TRBJ2-1,TRBV7-9,few
TGTGCCAGCAGACCACCTCCATTGAGCTCTGGAAACACCATATATTTT,CASRPPPLSSGNTIYF,-,TRBJ1-3,TRBV11-2,-
TGCAGCGGAAGACAGGGGTTGAGTGCCCAGTACTTC,CSGRQGLSAQYF,TRBD1,TRBJ2-5,TRBV29-1,many
TGTGCCAGCAGTGGACCCCGGGACACCAATCAGCCCCAGCATTTT,CASSGPRDTNQPQHF,-,TRBJ1-5,TRBV25-1,few
TGTGCCATCAGAGCCCCCGACAGGGGTGATGAGACCCAGTACTTC,CAIRAPDRGDETQYF,TRBD1,TRBJ2-5,TRBV10-3,few
TGCGCCAGCAGCCAAGATCTCCAAGCTGCGGGGGGAGACAATGAGCAGTTCTTC,CASSQDLQAAGGDNEQFF,TRBD2,TRBJ2-1,TRBV4-3,few
TGTGCCAGCAGCGACCGACGGGCGAACGCTGCTGGGGCCAACGTCCTGACTTTC,CASSDRRANAAGANVLTF,-,TRBJ2-6,TRBV9,few
TGTGCCAGCAGCACAGGGACCCCCTACGAGCAGTACTTC,CASSTGTPYEQYF,-,TRBJ2-7,TRBV7-2,-
TGTGCCAGCAGCATCCCCAGCGGGGTATTCCTGGGTGAGCAGTTCTTC,CASSIPSGVFLGEQFF,TRBD2,TRBJ2-1,TRBV7-9,-
TGTGCCAGCAGCGGGGGACAGGGCCTCTATGGCTACACCTTC,CASSGGQGLYGYTF,TRBD1,TRBJ1-2,TRBV9,-
TGTGCCATGCGGTGGGGCTATGGCTACACCTTC,CAMRWGYGYTF,-,TRBJ1-2,TRBV7-2,-
TGTGCCACCCTAGGGACTAGCGCTAACACCGGGGAGCTGTTTTTT,CATLGTSANTGELFF,TRBD2,TRBJ2-2,TRBV19,few
TGTGCCAGCACACCGGCGAACCAAGAGACCCAGTACTTC,CASTPANQETQYF,-,TRBJ2-5,TRBV6-2/TRBV6-3,-
TGTGCCAGCAGCTCACAGGGGGGTAGGACTGAAGCTTTCTTT,CASSSQGGRTEAFF,TRBD1,TRBJ1-1,TRBV7-9,-
TGTGCCAGCAGCCAAGACAGGGGACTGTGGGGCTACACCTTC,CASSQDRGLWGYTF,TRBD1,TRBJ1-2,TRBV6-1,-
TGTGCCACCAGTGCCCTCGGATGGACGGAAAGCACAGATACGCAGTATTTT,CATSALGWTESTDTQYF,-,TRBJ2-3,TRBV24-1,-
TGTGCCTGGAGGAATGGGGTCTCAGCTTTCTTT,CAWRNGVSAFF,-,TRBJ1-1,TRBV30,few
TGCGCCAGCAGCGGAAGGGACAGCCACTCCTACAATGAGCAGTTCTTC,CASSGRDSHSYNEQFF,TRBD1,TRBJ2-1,TRBV5-1,few
TGTGCCAGCAGCTCGACTCTCGGCGGGGTGTACTCCTACGAGCAGTACTTC,CASSSTLGGVYSYEQYF,-,TRBJ2-7,TRBV7-8,-
TGTGCCAGCAGCGCCCAGTTAGATAGCAATCAGCCCCAGCATTTT,CASSAQLDSNQPQHF,-,TRBJ1-5,TRBV6-2/TRBV6-3,-